This T cell receptor beta chain was observed in a study of blood T cell repertoires in COVID-19. Sequencing was performed with immunoSEQ multiplex PCR; in TCRdb, only in-frame clones are kept and a portion is missing. Altogether just under 80,000 clones are present, less than 85% being singletons, with the ten largest covering 4% to 6%. The CDR3 spans 15 residues. The germline V gene has CDR1 KGHDR and CDR2 SFDVKD. The trim removed 4 bases at V and 2 bases at J, leaving 3 bases unmatched. V is TRBV24-1 and J is TRBJ2-5; 10 bases map to TRBD1. The sequencing input was peripheral blood. The clonotype originates from a woman between 65 and 79 years old with acute or convalescent COVID-19. The CDR3, as DNA: TGTGCCACCAGTGACTGGACAGGGGGACAAGAGACCCAGTACTTC. It yields the protein CATSDWTGGQETQYF.